This TCR beta chain comes out of a study of identifying expanded T cells in peripheral blood. This clone was detected only once. Profiled with immunoSEQ multiplex PCR; TCRdb holds only in-frame clones, not every one. This table has approximately 110,000 clones, around 89% appearing once. Germline-derived CDR1 and CDR2 are MDHEN and SYDVKM. V was clipped by 7 bases and J by 0 bases, with 13 bases between them. The CDR3 length is 14 residues. The TCR sequence derives from a person aged 18 to 69 in good health. The V gene is TRBV28, the J gene TRBJ2-7, with D tentatively TRBD1 (5 bases). Sequenced input: blood. DNA for the CDR3: TGTGCCAGCAAGGGGCCAGGTACCTCCTACGAGCAGTACTTC. This sequence encodes CASKGPGTSYEQYF.